The 9 T cell receptor beta chains below all came from one sample that was sequenced in a study of memory CD4+ T cells and cytomegalovirus serostatus. Sequenced by immunoSEQ multiplex PCR; TCRdb stores in-frame clones only, minus some. The sample holds about 82,000 clones, around 80% seen once. The sort gate was single viable CD3+CD4+CD8-CD45RO+ cells for memory CD4+ T cells. Specimen: memory CD4+ T cells from blood. The receptor source for this set is an adult in good health and CMV-seronegative.

This clone was seen a few times. The V and J genes are TRBV19 and TRBJ2-5, with 7 bases lining up with TRBD1. Trimming at V came to 4 bases and at J to 0 bases, leaving 8 bases not matched to a gene. This CDR3 has 16 amino acids. Germline CDR1 LNHDA, CDR2 SQIVND (reference sequence). The CDR3 protein is CASSTRLDRYQETQYF. The CDR3 region has the DNA TGTGCCAGTAGTACCCGCCTGGACAGGTACCAAGAGACCCAGTACTTC.

The chain links TRBV7-3 to TRBJ1-6; tentative D call: TRBD1 (5 bases). The germline gives CDR1 SGHTA, CDR2 FQGTGA. Trimming shortened V by 5 bases and J by 6 bases, and 11 bases separated the two germline ends. This CDR3 has 14 amino acids. The CDR3 DNA sequence: TGTGCCAGCAGCCTAAGACAGAGTAATTCACCCCTCCACTTT. This gives the protein CASSLRQSNSPLHF.

This chain links TRBV6-5 with TRBJ1-1, with D tentatively TRBD1 (5 bases). The V and J ends lost 3 bases and 1 base respectively, with 9 bases between them. The CDR3 length is 14 residues. Germline lookup yields CDR1 MNHEY and CDR2 SVGAGI. CDR3: CASSYGDANTEAFF. CDR3 DNA sequence: TGTGCCAGCAGTTATGGGGACGCGAACACTGAAGCTTTCTTT.

This chain links TRBV5-1 with TRBJ2-7, with TRBD2 identical over 10 bases. There are 18 residues in the CDR3. Germline CDR1 is SGHRS and CDR2 is YFSETQ. V was clipped by 1 base and J by 2 bases; unmatched bases: 12. This CDR3 reads CASSLRGTTSGVTYEQYF. CDR3 sequence (DNA): TGCGCCAGCAGCTTGCGTGGGACTACTAGCGGGGTAACCTACGAGCAGTACTTC. The full variable domain, its missing parts supplied by reference TRBV5-1 and TRBJ2-7, is KAGVTQTPRYLIKTRGQQVTLSCSPISGHRSVSWYQQTPGQGLQFLFEYFSETQRNKGNFPGRFSGRQFSNSRSEMNVSTLELGDSALYLCASSLRGTTSGVTYEQYFGPGTRLTVT.

This clone showed up just a few times. J is TRBJ2-2 and V is TRBV5-4; no clear D. The CDR3 covers 15 residues. Germline-derived CDR1 and CDR2 are SGHNT and YYREEE (reference sequence). The germline V and J ends were trimmed by 4 bases and 4 bases, with 14 bases remaining between them. CDR3 sequence reads: CASSKRSAATGELFF. The CDR3 DNA follows: TGTGCCAGCAGCAAACGGAGCGCGGCCACCGGGGAGCTGTTTTTT.

V usage is TRBV6-5 and J usage is TRBJ2-1; D call uncertain. CDR1 is MNHEY, CDR2 SVGAGI, per germline. Trimming stripped 6 bases from V and 5 bases from J, with 5 bases between. CDR3 size: 11 residues. The CDR3: CASSTNNEQFF. The CDR3 DNA sequence: TGTGCCAGCAGCACTAACAATGAGCAGTTCTTC.

This clone was counted only a few times. This chain uses TRBV2 with TRBJ1-2; no definite D call. The CDR3 totals 12 residues. Germline lookup yields CDR1 SNHLY and CDR2 FYNNEI. V shed 6 bases and J shed 7 bases, with 12 bases lying between them. The CDR3 sequence is CASSPWTAGYTF. Written as DNA, the CDR3 is TGTGCCAGCAGCCCCTGGACCGCTGGCTACACCTTC.

The rearrangement joins TRBV9 to TRBJ1-5, with D uncertain. CDR1 and CDR2 from the germline V gene are SGDLS and YYNGEE. The CDR3 is made up of 15 amino acids. Trimming removed 3 bases from V and 3 bases from J, with 13 bases in between. Here the CDR3 reads CASSAEGGHNQPQHF. The CDR3, as DNA: TGTGCCAGCAGCGCCGAGGGAGGGCACAATCAGCCCCAGCATTTT.

In this sample, this clone turned up a few times. The V and J genes are TRBV9 and TRBJ1-1; 7 bases fit TRBD1. This CDR3 region has 14 residues. From germline, CDR1 is SGDLS and CDR2 YYNGEE. Trimming cost V 3 bases and J 4 bases; bases outside gene matches: 6. The CDR3, as DNA: TGTGCCAGCAGCGCTGATCAGGGGGGCACTGAAGCTTTCTTT. Protein: CASSADQGGTEAFF.